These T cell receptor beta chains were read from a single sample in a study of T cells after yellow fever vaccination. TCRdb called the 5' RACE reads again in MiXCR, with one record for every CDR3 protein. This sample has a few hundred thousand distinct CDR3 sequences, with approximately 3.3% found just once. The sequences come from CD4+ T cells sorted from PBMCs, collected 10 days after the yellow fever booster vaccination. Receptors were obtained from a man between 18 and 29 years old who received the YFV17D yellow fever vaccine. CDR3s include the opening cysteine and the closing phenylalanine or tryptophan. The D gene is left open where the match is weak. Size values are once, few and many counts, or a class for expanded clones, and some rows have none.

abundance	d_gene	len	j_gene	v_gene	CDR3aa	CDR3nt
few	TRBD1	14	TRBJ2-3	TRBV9	CASGKRTGTDTQYF	TGTGCCAGCGGCAAAAGGACAGGAACAGATACGCAGTATTTT
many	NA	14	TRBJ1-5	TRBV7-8	CASSLMLGYQPQHF	TGTGCCAGCAGCCTGATGTTGGGCTATCAGCCCCAGCATTTT
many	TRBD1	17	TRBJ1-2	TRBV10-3	CAISETSPGGPSYGYTF	TGTGCCATCAGTGAGACGAGTCCAGGGGGACCTAGCTATGGCTACACCTTC
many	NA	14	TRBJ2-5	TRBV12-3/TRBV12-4	CASSFVGRQETQYF	TGTGCCAGCAGTTTTGTCGGGCGGCAAGAGACCCAGTACTTC
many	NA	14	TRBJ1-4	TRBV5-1	CASSLQGSGEKLFF	TGCGCCAGCAGCCTTCAGGGTAGTGGTGAAAAACTGTTTTTT
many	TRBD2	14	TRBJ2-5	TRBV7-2	CASSSAGAQETQYF	TGTGCCAGCAGCTCAGCGGGGGCCCAAGAGACCCAGTACTTC
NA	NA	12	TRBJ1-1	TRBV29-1	CSVASVNTEAFF	TGCAGCGTTGCGTCGGTGAACACTGAAGCTTTCTTT
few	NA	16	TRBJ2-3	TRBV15	CATSRGRGSSTDTQYF	TGTGCCACCAGCAGAGGCCGGGGTTCTAGCACAGATACGCAGTATTTT
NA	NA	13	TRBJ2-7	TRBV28	CASSLYPPYEQYF	TGTGCCAGCAGTTTATACCCGCCCTACGAGCAGTACTTC
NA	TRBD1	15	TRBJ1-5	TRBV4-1	CASSQVDRGEQPQHF	TGCGCCAGCAGCCAGGTGGACAGGGGTGAACAGCCCCAGCATTTT
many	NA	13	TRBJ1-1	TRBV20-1	CSARALPSAEAFF	TGCAGTGCTAGAGCTCTCCCTAGCGCTGAAGCTTTCTTT
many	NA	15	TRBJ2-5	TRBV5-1	CASSLIPTFEETQYF	TGCGCCAGCAGCTTGATTCCTACATTCGAAGAGACCCAGTACTTC
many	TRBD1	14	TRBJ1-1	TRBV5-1	CASSLDRGRTEAFF	TGCGCCAGCAGCTTGGACAGGGGGCGGACTGAAGCTTTCTTT
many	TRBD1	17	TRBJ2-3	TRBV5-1	CASSLMGTGGFADTQYF	TGCGCCAGCAGCTTGATGGGGACAGGGGGCTTTGCAGATACGCAGTATTTT
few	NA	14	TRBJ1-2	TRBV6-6	CASKPGPQHSGYTF	TGTGCTTCCAAACCTGGTCCCCAGCATAGTGGCTACACCTTC
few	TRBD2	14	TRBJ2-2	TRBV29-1	CSVVVLAGAGELFF	TGCAGCGTTGTTGTTCTAGCGGGGGCCGGGGAGCTGTTTTTT
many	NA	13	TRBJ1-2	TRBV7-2	CASSPGQQGGYTF	TGTGCCAGCAGCCCCGGACAGCAGGGGGGCTACACCTTC
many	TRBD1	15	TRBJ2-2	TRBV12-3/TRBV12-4	CASSVGGYGTGELFF	TGTGCCAGCAGCGTAGGGGGCTACGGCACCGGGGAGCTGTTTTTT
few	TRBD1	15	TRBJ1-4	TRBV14	CASSRPGQQNEKLFF	TGTGCCAGCAGCCGGCCGGGACAGCAGAATGAAAAACTGTTTTTT
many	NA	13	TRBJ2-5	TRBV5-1	CASSSSGGKTQYF	TGCGCCAGCAGCTCCTCAGGGGGGAAGACCCAGTACTTC
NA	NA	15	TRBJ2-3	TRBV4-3	CASSQGGWRADTQYF	TGCGCCAGCAGCCAAGGCGGGTGGCGAGCAGATACGCAGTATTTT
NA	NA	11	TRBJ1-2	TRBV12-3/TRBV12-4	CASTDGVGYTF	TGTGCCAGCACCGACGGCGTCGGCTACACCTTC
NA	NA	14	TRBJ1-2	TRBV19	CASSINRARYGYTF	TGTGCCAGTAGTATCAACAGGGCCCGCTATGGCTACACCTTC
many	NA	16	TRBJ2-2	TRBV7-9	CASSQGRRANTGELFF	TGTGCCAGCAGCCAAGGACGGCGGGCCAACACCGGGGAGCTGTTTTTT
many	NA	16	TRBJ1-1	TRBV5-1	CASSLGGTGVNTEAFF	TGCGCCAGCAGCTTGGGGGGAACCGGGGTGAACACTGAAGCTTTCTTT
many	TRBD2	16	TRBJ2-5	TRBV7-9	CASSFPLAGGQETQYF	TGTGCCAGCAGCTTCCCATTAGCGGGGGGACAAGAGACCCAGTACTTC
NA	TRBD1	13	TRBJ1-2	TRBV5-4	CASSLAQGAYYTF	TGTGCCAGCAGCTTGGCCCAGGGGGCGTACTACACCTTC
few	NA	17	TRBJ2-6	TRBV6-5	CASSYTQGRSGANVLTF	TGTGCCAGCAGTTACACTCAGGGGCGCTCTGGGGCCAACGTCCTGACTTTC
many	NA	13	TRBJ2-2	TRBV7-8	CASSLRGPGELFF	TGTGCCAGCAGCTTACGGGGCCCCGGGGAGCTGTTTTTT
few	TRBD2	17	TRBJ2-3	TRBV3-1	CASSQDVLAGGWHTQYF	TGTGCCAGCAGCCAAGATGTGCTAGCGGGGGGTTGGCATACGCAGTATTTT
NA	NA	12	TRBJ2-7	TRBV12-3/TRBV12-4	CASPPGGCEQYF	TGTGCCAGCCCCCCCGGCGGGTGCGAGCAGTACTTC
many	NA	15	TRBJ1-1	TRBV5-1	CASSLLPGVNTEAFF	TGCGCCAGCAGCTTGCTTCCGGGGGTGAACACTGAAGCTTTCTTT
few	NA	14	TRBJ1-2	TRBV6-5	CASSYSRATVGYTF	TGTGCCAGCAGTTACTCACGGGCAACTGTCGGCTACACCTTC
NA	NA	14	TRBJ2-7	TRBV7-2	CASSLAEGAYEQYF	TGTGCCAGCAGCTTAGCAGAGGGGGCCTACGAGCAGTACTTC
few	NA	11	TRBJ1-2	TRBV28	CASSSPQGYTF	TGTGCCAGCAGTTCTCCTCAAGGCTACACCTTC
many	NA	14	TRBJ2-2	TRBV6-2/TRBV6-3	CASSYWLGTGELFF	TGTGCCAGCAGTTATTGGTTGGGTACCGGGGAGCTGTTTTTT
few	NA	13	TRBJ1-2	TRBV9	CASSVGGGDGYTF	TGTGCCAGCAGCGTAGGCGGGGGCGATGGCTACACCTTC
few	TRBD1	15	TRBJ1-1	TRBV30	CAWSEGTGGGDEAFF	TGTGCCTGGAGTGAGGGGACAGGGGGCGGAGATGAAGCTTTCTTT
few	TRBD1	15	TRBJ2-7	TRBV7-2	CASSPDRLSSYEQYF	TGTGCCAGCAGCCCGGACAGGTTAAGCTCCTACGAGCAGTACTTC
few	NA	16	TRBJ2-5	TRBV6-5	CASSYSRFELQETQYF	TGTGCCAGCAGTTACTCGAGATTCGAATTACAAGAGACCCAGTACTTC
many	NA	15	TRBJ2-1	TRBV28	CASSFRLGWAPEQFF	TGTGCCAGCAGTTTTCGTCTCGGCTGGGCGCCCGAGCAGTTCTTC
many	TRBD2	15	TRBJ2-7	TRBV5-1	CASSPRTSGGYEQYF	TGCGCCAGCAGCCCCCGGACTAGCGGAGGCTACGAGCAGTACTTC
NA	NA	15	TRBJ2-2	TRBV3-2	CASSRLRANTGELFF	TGTGCCAGCAGCCGCCTACGGGCGAACACCGGGGAGCTGTTTTTT
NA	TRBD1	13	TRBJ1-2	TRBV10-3	CAISEDRAYGYTF	TGTGCCATCAGTGAGGACAGGGCCTATGGCTACACCTTC
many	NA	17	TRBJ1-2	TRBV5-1	CASSLAHGQTDVYGYTF	TGCGCCAGCAGCTTGGCCCACGGACAGACCGACGTCTATGGCTACACCTTC
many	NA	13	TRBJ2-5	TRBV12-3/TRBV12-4	CASSLTSGETQYF	TGTGCCAGCAGCTTGACGAGCGGGGAGACCCAGTACTTC
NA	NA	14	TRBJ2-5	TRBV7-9	CASSSGQIRETQYF	TGTGCCAGCAGCTCCGGACAGATCCGGGAGACCCAGTACTTC
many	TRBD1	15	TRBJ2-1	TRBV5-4	CASTGTGTGYNEQFF	TGTGCCAGCACCGGAACCGGGACAGGGTACAATGAGCAGTTCTTC
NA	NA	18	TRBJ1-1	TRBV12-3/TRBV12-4	CASSEQGLWALMNTEAFF	TGTGCCAGCAGCGAACAGGGCCTGTGGGCTTTAATGAACACTGAAGCTTTCTTT
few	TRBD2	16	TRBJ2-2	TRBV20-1	CSAPGTSGVGTGELFF	TGCAGTGCTCCGGGGACTAGCGGGGTAGGCACCGGGGAGCTGTTTTTT
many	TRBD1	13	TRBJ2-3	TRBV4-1	CASSSRGLDTQYF	TGCGCCAGCAGCTCCAGGGGGCTGGATACGCAGTATTTT
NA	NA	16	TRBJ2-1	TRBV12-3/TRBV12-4	CASSYSAGRSYNEQFF	TGTGCCAGCAGCTACTCAGCGGGCCGCTCCTACAATGAGCAGTTCTTC
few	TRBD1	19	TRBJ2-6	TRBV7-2	CASSLILGQGNAGANVLTF	TGTGCCAGCAGCTTAATACTGGGACAGGGTAACGCTGGGGCCAACGTCCTGACTTTC
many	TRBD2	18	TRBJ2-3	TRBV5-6	CASSSLIIAGEPTDTQYF	TGTGCCAGCAGCTCGTTAATTATAGCGGGGGAACCCACAGATACGCAGTATTTT
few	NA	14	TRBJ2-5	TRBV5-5	CASSSLQGSETQYF	TGTGCCAGCAGCAGCCTCCAGGGGTCGGAGACCCAGTACTTC
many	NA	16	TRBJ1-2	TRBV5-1	CASSLPGRRSGLGYTF	TGCGCCAGCAGCTTGCCCGGCCGTCGGTCGGGTCTGGGCTACACCTTC
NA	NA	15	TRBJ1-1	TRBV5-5	CASSLGDGTNTEAFF	TGTGCCAGCAGCTTGGGGGACGGTACGAACACTGAAGCTTTCTTT